This is a list of T cell receptor beta chains from one sample in a study of blood T cell repertoires in COVID-19. TCRdb keeps only in-frame clones here, not all; method: immunoSEQ multiplex PCR. The data hold 75,000 to 100,000 clones, with around 79% observed a single time. The sample consisted of peripheral blood. The receptor set was obtained from an elderly woman with acute or convalescent COVID-19. The CDR3 runs from the conserved cysteine through the conserved F or W. The order of the fields is V gene, J gene, D gene, clone size, CDR3 protein, CDR3 DNA. A D gene is named only where the DNA matches it firmly. Size tells how often a clone was seen (once, few, many) or the class of an expanded clone, and some rows leave it out.

v_call: TRBV7-8; j_call: TRBJ2-3; d_call: NA; clone_size: NA; cdr3_aa: CASSLGLTDTQYF; cdr3_nt: TGTGCCAGCAGCTTAGGACTCACAGATACGCAGTATTTT
v_call: TRBV19; j_call: TRBJ2-5; d_call: NA; clone_size: NA; cdr3_aa: CASSSYSRGQETQYF; cdr3_nt: TGTGCCAGTAGTAGTTATAGCCGTGGCCAAGAGACCCAGTACTTC
v_call: TRBV4-3; j_call: TRBJ2-7; d_call: TRBD2; clone_size: NA; cdr3_aa: CASSQESGAGGNEQYF; cdr3_nt: TGCGCCAGCAGCCAAGAGTCTGGAGCGGGGGGCAACGAGCAGTACTTC
v_call: TRBV4-2; j_call: TRBJ2-7; d_call: NA; clone_size: NA; cdr3_aa: CASSQDTGTYEQYF; cdr3_nt: TGTGCCAGCAGCCAAGATACGGGAACCTACGAGCAGTACTTC
v_call: TRBV28; j_call: TRBJ2-7; d_call: TRBD2; clone_size: NA; cdr3_aa: CASSLSLGLAGENEQYF; cdr3_nt: TGTGCCAGCAGTTTGTCACTTGGACTAGCGGGAGAAAACGAGCAGTACTTC
v_call: TRBV7-9; j_call: TRBJ2-1; d_call: NA; clone_size: NA; cdr3_aa: CASSLAGIGGEQFF; cdr3_nt: TGTGCCAGCAGCTTAGCCGGCATCGGGGGTGAGCAGTTCTTC
v_call: TRBV28; j_call: TRBJ1-2; d_call: TRBD1; clone_size: NA; cdr3_aa: CASTTFGGTGDGYTF; cdr3_nt: TGTGCCAGCACAACCTTCGGAGGGACAGGGGATGGCTACACCTTC
v_call: TRBV5-5; j_call: TRBJ1-1; d_call: NA; clone_size: NA; cdr3_aa: CASNLLLGTEAFF; cdr3_nt: TGTGCCAGCAACCTCCTCCTAGGCACTGAAGCTTTCTTT
v_call: TRBV18; j_call: TRBJ1-2; d_call: TRBD1; clone_size: NA; cdr3_aa: CASSPDRATSGGGYTF; cdr3_nt: TGTGCCAGCTCACCGGACAGGGCCACCAGTGGTGGTGGCTACACCTTC
v_call: TRBV24-1; j_call: TRBJ1-2; d_call: NA; clone_size: few; cdr3_aa: CATSDDGQSYGYTF; cdr3_nt: TGTGCCACCAGTGACGATGGACAGAGCTATGGCTACACCTTC
v_call: TRBV6-2/TRBV6-3; j_call: TRBJ2-7; d_call: NA; clone_size: many; cdr3_aa: CASSVQRFMSSYEQYF; cdr3_nt: TGTGCCAGCAGCGTTCAGCGGTTCATGAGCTCCTACGAGCAGTACTTC
v_call: TRBV15; j_call: TRBJ2-2; d_call: NA; clone_size: NA; cdr3_aa: CATSRSPPGLHTGELFF; cdr3_nt: TGTGCCACCAGCAGAAGCCCCCCCGGACTACACACCGGGGAGCTGTTTTTT
v_call: TRBV6-1; j_call: TRBJ1-5; d_call: NA; clone_size: NA; cdr3_aa: CASSDSAGNQPQHF; cdr3_nt: TGTGCCAGCAGTGATTCGGCGGGAAATCAGCCCCAGCATTTT
v_call: TRBV5-3; j_call: TRBJ2-7; d_call: NA; clone_size: once; cdr3_aa: CARSLGDTYEQYF; cdr3_nt: TGTGCCAGAAGCTTGGGTGACACCTACGAGCAGTACTTC
v_call: TRBV5-1; j_call: TRBJ2-7; d_call: NA; clone_size: NA; cdr3_aa: CASSLMSSAAYEQYF; cdr3_nt: TGCGCCAGCAGCCTTATGTCCTCGGCGGCTTACGAGCAGTACTTC
v_call: TRBV11-2; j_call: TRBJ2-2; d_call: NA; clone_size: NA; cdr3_aa: CASSLDMGAGELFF; cdr3_nt: TGTGCCAGCAGCTTAGATATGGGAGCCGGGGAGCTGTTTTTT
v_call: TRBV28; j_call: TRBJ2-7; d_call: NA; clone_size: NA; cdr3_aa: CASSLSGGKPYEQYF; cdr3_nt: TGTGCCAGCAGTTTATCAGGCGGGAAGCCATACGAGCAGTACTTC
v_call: TRBV3-1/TRBV3-2; j_call: TRBJ2-6; d_call: NA; clone_size: NA; cdr3_aa: CASSQALRGANVLTF; cdr3_nt: TGTGCCAGCAGCCAAGCACTGCGCGGGGCCAACGTCCTGACTTTC
v_call: TRBV5-4; j_call: TRBJ2-7; d_call: TRBD2; clone_size: NA; cdr3_aa: CASKGGRAGSYEQYF; cdr3_nt: TGTGCCAGCAAGGGCGGGAGGGCCGGTTCCTACGAGCAGTACTTC